These 11 T cell receptor beta chains came from one sample sequenced in a study of chemoradiotherapy in HPV16-positive cancers. Assay used: immunoSEQ multiplex PCR; TCRdb lists only in-frame clones, some missing. The sample yields some 960 clones, less than 95% seen once. Sequenced here: tumor tissue, sampled from a patient who underwent chemoradiotherapy. The receptors shown here come from a human donor with HPV-associated anogenital cancer.

The CDR3 here is CASSLVGSDTEAFF. In DNA, the CDR3 is TGTGCCAGCAGTCTCGTAGGAAGCGATACTGAAGCTTTCTTT. The gene calls are TRBV6-6 and TRBJ1-1; D ambiguous. The length of the CDR3 is 14 residues. Germline CDR1 and CDR2: MNHNY and SVGAGI (reference sequence). Trimming stripped 5 bases from V and 5 bases from J, with 15 bases between.

V usage is TRBV7-9 and J usage is TRBJ1-2; possibly TRBD1 for D (5 bases). The CDR3 loop spans 14 amino acids. The V and J ends lost 0 bases and 8 bases respectively, with 13 bases between them. Germline V gene sequence: CDR1 SEHNR, CDR2 FQNEAQ (reference sequence). The CDR3 DNA sequence: TGTGCCAGCAGCTTAGCTGGGGGGATACGAGGCTACACCTTC. Amino acids: CASSLAGGIRGYTF.

The chain couples TRBV28 to TRBJ2-3, with a weak D call TRBD1 (5 bases). Germline V CDR1 and CDR2: MDHEN, SYDVKM. The germline V and J ends were trimmed by 5 bases and 0 bases, with 9 bases remaining between them. The CDR3 length is 14 residues. The CDR3 sequence is CASSRQSSTDTQYF. CDR3 DNA: TGTGCCAGCAGTCGACAGTCTAGCACAGATACGCAGTATTTT.

This sequence joins TRBV11-2 and TRBJ2-5; D remains unclear. This CDR3 spans 14 amino acids. CDR1 and CDR2 from the germline V gene are SGHAT and FQNNGV. V was pared by 5 bases and J by 5 bases, with 15 bases between. The CDR3 spells CASSRDGARETQYF. As DNA, the CDR3 is TGTGCCAGCAGCCGAGACGGCGCCAGGGAGACCCAGTACTTC.

This clone was seen more than once but under ten times. The CDR3: CASSLDLYNSPLHF. The DNA for the CDR3 is TGTGCCAGCAGCTTGGACCTCTATAATTCACCCCTCCACTTT. The chain employs TRBV5-5 and TRBJ1-6; D is ambiguous. Germline V gene lookup returns CDR1 SGHKS and CDR2 YYEKEE (reference sequence). The CDR3 totals 14 residues. V lost 0 bases, J lost 3 bases, and 4 bases lay in between.

The J gene is TRBJ1-1, the V gene TRBV18, with a possible D match to TRBD1 (5 bases). Trimming cost V 5 bases and J 0 bases, with 10 bases left between them. This CDR3 comprises 14 residues. CDR1 KGHSH and CDR2 LQKENI come from the germline V gene. This CDR3 reads CASSAGRLNTEAFF. The DNA of the CDR3 is TGTGCCAGCTCAGCGGGACGGTTGAACACTGAAGCTTTCTTT.

This chain joins TRBV7-6 and TRBJ1-1; maybe TRBD1 (6 bases). V gave up 1 base and J gave up 11 bases, with 11 bases separating them. Germline V CDR1 and CDR2: SGHVS, FNYEAQ. This CDR3 contains 12 residues. The CDR3 here is CASSLGAGEAFF. The DNA for the CDR3 is TGTGCCAGCAGCTTAGGAGCAGGGGAGGCTTTCTTT.

The rearrangement uses TRBV29-1 and TRBJ2-7; 15 positions agree with TRBD2. The CDR3 covers 15 residues. The V and J ends lost 7 bases and 5 bases, in that order; junction bases with no gene match: 9. Germline V gene data show CDR1 as SQVTM and CDR2 as ANQGSEA. CDR3 region: CSASGTSGGTDEQYF. Written as DNA, the CDR3 is TGCAGCGCCTCCGGGACTAGCGGGGGGACCGACGAGCAGTACTTC.

This chain links TRBV5-4 with TRBJ2-2; 10 positions match TRBD1. V lost 4 bases and J lost 4; bases outside the gene matches: 4. CDR3 length equals 15 residues. Per germline, CDR1 SGHNT and CDR2 YYREEE (reference sequence). The CDR3, as DNA: TGTGCCAGCAGCGTTCGGACAGGGGGCACCGGGGAGCTGTTTTTT. It specifies CASSVRTGGTGELFF.

The table lists this clone with a count of one. The chain carries TRBV7-9 and TRBJ1-1, with D uncertain. This CDR3 is 14 amino acids long. V was trimmed by 2 bases and J by 4 bases, leaving 11 bases between them. In germline, CDR1 is SEHNR, CDR2 FQNEAQ (reference sequence). Written as DNA, the CDR3 is TGTGCCAGCAGCTTAATTGGGCAAACCACTGAAGCTTTCTTT. Translated, it gives CASSLIGQTTEAFF.

The J gene is TRBJ2-5, the V gene TRBV6-1; 8 bases map to TRBD1. Germline CDR1 is MNHNS and CDR2 is SASEGT. The CDR3 sequence is 16 residues long. The V and J ends lost 4 bases and 4 bases, in that order; junction bases with no gene match: 11. The CDR3 is CASSAPRTGKSETQYF. In nucleotides, the CDR3 is TGTGCCAGCAGTGCCCCTCGGACAGGGAAGTCAGAGACCCAGTACTTC.